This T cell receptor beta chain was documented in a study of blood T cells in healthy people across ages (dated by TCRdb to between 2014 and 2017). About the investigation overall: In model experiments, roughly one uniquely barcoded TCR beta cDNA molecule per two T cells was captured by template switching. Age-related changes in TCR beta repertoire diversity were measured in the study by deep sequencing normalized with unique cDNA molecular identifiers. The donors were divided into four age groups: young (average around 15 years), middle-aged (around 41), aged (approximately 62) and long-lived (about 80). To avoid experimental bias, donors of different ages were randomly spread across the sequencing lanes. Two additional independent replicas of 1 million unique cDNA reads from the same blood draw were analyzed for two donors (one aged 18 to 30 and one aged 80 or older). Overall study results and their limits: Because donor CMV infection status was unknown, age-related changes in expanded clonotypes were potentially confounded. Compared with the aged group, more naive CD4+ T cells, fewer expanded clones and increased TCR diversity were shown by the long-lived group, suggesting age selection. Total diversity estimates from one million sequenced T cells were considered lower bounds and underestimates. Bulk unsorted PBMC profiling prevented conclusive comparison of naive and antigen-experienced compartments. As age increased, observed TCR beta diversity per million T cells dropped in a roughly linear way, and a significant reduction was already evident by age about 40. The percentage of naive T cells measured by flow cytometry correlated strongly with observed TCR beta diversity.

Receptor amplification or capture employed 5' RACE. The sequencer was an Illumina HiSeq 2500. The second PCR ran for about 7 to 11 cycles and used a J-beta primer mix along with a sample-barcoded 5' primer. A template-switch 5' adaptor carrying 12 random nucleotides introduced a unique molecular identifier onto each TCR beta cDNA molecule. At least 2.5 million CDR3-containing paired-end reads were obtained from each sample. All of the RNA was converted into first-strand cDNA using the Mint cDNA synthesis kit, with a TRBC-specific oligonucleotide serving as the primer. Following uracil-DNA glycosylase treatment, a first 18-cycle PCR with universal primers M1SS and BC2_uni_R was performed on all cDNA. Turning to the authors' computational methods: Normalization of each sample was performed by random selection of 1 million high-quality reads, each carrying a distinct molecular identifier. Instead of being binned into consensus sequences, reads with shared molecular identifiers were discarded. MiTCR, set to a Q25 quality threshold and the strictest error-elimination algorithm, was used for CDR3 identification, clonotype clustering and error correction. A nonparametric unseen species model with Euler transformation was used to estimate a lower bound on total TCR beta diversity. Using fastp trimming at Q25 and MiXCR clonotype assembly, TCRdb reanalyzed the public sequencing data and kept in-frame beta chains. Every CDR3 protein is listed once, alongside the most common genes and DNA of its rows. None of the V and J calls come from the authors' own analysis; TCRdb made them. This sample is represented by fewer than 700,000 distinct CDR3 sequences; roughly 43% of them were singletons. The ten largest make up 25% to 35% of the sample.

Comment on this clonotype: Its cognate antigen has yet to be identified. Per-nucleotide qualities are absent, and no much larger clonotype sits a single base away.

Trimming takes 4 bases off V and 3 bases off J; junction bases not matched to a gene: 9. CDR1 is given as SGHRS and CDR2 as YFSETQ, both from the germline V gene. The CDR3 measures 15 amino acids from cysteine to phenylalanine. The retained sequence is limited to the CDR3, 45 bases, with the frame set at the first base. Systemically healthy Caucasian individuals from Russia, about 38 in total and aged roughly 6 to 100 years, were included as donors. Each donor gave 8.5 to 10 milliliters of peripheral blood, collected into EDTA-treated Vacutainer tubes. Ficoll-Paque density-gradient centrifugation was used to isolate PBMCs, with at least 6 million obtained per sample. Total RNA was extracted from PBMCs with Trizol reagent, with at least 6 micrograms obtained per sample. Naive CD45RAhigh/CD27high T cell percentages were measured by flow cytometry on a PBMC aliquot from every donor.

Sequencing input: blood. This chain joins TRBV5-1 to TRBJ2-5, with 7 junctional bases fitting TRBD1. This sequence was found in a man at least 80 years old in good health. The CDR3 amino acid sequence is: CASSPPTGSKETQYF. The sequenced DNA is TGCGCCAGCAGCCCCCCGACAGGGAGTAAAGAGACCCAGTACTTC. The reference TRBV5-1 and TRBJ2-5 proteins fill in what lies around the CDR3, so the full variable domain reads KAGVTQTPRYLIKTRGQQVTLSCSPISGHRSVSWYQQTPGQGLQFLFEYFSETQRNKGNFPGRFSGRQFSNSRSEMNVSTLELGDSALYLCASSPPTGSKETQYFGPGTRLLVL.